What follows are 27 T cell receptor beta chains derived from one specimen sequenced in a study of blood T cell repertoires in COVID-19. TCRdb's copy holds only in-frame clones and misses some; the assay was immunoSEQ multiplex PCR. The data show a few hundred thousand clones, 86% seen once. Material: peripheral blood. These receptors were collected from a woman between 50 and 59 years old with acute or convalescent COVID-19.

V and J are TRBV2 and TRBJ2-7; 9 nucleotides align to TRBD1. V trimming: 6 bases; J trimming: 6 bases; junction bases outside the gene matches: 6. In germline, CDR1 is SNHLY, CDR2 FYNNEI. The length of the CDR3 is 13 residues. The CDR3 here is CASSNTGGFEQYF. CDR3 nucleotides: TGTGCCAGCAGCAATACAGGGGGCTTCGAGCAGTACTTC.

Here the CDR3 DNA reads TGTGCCAGCAGCCCGGACAGCGGTCGGGCTAACTATGGCTACACCTTC. It yields the protein CASSPDSGRANYGYTF. The rearrangement uses TRBV5-4 and TRBJ1-2, with D possibly being TRBD1 (6 bases). The CDR3 spans 16 residues. The V gene's germline CDR1 is SGHNT and CDR2 YYREEE (reference sequence). With 4 bases removed from V and 0 bases from J, the gap between germline ends came to 16 bases.

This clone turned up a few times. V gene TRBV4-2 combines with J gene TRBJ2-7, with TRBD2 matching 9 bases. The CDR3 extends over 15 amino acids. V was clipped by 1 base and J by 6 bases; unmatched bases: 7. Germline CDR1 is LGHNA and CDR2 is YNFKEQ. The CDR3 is CASSQGSSGNPEQYF. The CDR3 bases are TGTGCCAGCAGCCAAGGGTCTAGCGGGAATCCCGAGCAGTACTTC.

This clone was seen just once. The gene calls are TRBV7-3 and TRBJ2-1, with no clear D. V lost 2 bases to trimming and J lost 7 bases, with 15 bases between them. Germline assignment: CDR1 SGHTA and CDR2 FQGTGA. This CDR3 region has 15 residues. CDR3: CASSLGLVLWNEQFF. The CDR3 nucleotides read TGTGCCAGCAGCTTAGGCCTAGTATTGTGGAATGAGCAGTTCTTC.

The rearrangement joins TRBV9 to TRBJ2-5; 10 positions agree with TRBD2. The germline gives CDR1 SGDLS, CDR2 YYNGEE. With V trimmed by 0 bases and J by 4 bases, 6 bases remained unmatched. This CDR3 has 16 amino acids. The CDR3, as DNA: TGTGCCAGCAGCGTAGATCTAGCGGGAGCCGGAGAGACCCAGTACTTC. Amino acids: CASSVDLAGAGETQYF. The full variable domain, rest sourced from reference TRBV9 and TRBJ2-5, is DSGVTQTPKHLITATGQRVTLRCSPRSGDLSVYWYQQSLDQGLQFLIQYYNGEERAKGNILERFSAQQFPDLHSELNLSSLELGDSALYFCASSVDLAGAGETQYFGPGTRLLVL.

In DNA, the CDR3 is TGTGCCAGCAGGCAAACTAACAGGGATAAAAACATTCAGTACTTC. Protein product: CASRQTNRDKNIQYF. This chain uses TRBV6-1 with TRBJ2-4; tentative D call: TRBD1 (6 bases). This CDR3 is 15 amino acids long. Trimming left V 6 bases short and J 4 bases short, with 16 bases between. Per the germline V gene, CDR1 is MNHNS and CDR2 is SASEGT.

This chain's CDR3 is CASSLMGTGIYGYTF. The CDR3, as DNA: TGTGCCAGCAGCTTAATGGGGACAGGGATCTATGGCTACACCTTC. The chain recombines TRBV7-9 with TRBJ1-2; TRBD1 matches 9 bases. V dropped 2 bases and J dropped 4; count of bases not matched to a gene: 5. CDR1 is SEHNR and CDR2 is FQNEAQ in the germline V gene (reference sequence). The CDR3 has 15 residues. The variable domain in full, with the rest retrieved from reference TRBV7-9 and TRBJ1-2, is DTGVSQNPRHKITKRGQNVTFRCDPISEHNRLYWYRQTLGQGPEFLTYFQNEAQLEKSRLLSDRFSAERPKGSFSTLEIQRTEQGDSAMYLCASSLMGTGIYGYTFGSGTRLTVV.

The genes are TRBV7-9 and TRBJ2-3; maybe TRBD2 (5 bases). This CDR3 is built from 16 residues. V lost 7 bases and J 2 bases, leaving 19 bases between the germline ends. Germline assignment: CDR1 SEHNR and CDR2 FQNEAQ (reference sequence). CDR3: CASTPSRGVDTDTQYF. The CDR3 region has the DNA TGTGCCAGCACCCCATCTCGGGGAGTCGACACAGATACGCAGTATTTT.

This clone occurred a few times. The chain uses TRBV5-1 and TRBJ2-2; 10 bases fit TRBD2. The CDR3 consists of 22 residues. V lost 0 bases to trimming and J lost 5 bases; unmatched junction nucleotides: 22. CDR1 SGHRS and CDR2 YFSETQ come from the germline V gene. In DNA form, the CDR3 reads TGCGCCAGCAGCTTGGCCGGGGGGCGCTCCCCTCTAGCGGGAGTCGGGACCGGGGAGCTGTTTTTT. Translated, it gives CASSLAGGRSPLAGVGTGELFF.

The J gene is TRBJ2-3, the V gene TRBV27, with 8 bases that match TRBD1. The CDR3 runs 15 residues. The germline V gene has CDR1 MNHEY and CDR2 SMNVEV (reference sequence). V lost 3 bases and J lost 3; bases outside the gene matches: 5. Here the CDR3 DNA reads TGTGCCAGCAGTTTGGACAGGGTAAGGACAGATACGCAGTATTTT. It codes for CASSLDRVRTDTQYF.

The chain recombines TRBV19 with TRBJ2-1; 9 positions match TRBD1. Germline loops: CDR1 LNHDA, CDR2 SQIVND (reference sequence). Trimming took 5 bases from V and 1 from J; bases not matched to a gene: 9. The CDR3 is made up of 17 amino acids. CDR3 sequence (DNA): TGTGCCAGTAGTGGGCACAGGGGGCTTTTTTCCTACAATGAGCAGTTCTTC. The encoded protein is CASSGHRGLFSYNEQFF.

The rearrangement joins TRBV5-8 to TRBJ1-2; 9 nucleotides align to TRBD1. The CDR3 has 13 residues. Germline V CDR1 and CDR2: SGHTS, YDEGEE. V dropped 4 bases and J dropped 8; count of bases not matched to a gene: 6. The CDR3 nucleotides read TGTGCCAGCAGCAAGGACAGGGGTTGGGGCTACACCTTC. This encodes CASSKDRGWGYTF.

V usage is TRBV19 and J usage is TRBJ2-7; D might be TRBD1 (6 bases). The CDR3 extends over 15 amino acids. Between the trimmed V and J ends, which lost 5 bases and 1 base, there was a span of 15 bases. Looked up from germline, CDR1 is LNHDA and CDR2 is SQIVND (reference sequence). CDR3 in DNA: TGTGCCAGTAGTCTTCCAGGGGAACTTTCCTACGAGCAGTACTTC. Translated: CASSLPGELSYEQYF.

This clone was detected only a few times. CDR3 amino acids: CASSSRTGGFGYTF. Here the CDR3 DNA reads TGTGCCAGCAGCTCCCGGACAGGGGGGTTTGGCTACACCTTC. This chain connects TRBV14 to TRBJ1-2; TRBD1 matches at 10 bases. The V gene's germline CDR1 is SGHDN and CDR2 FVKESK. The CDR3 has 14 residues. Unmatched junction bases numbered 7, after V lost 5 bases and J lost 7 bases.

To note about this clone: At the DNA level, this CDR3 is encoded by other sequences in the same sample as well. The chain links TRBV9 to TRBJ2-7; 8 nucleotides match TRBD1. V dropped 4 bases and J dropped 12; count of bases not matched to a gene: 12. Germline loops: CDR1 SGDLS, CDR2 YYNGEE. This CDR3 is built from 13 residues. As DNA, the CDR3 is TGTGCCAGCAGCACCCGGACAGGGAAGCTTTTGTACTTC. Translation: CASSTRTGKLLYF.

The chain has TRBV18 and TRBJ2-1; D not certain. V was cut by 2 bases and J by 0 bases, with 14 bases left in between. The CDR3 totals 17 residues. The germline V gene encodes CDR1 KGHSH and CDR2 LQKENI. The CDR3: CASSPARRQSSYNEQFF. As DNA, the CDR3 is TGTGCCAGCTCACCAGCACGGCGGCAGAGCTCCTACAATGAGCAGTTCTTC.

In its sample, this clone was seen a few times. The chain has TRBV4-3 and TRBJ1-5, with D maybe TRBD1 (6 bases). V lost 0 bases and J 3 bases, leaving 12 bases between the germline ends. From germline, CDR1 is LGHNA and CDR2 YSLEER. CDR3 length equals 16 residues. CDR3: CASSQDTGSYNQPQHF. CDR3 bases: TGCGCCAGCAGCCAAGATACAGGGTCATACAATCAGCCCCAGCATTTT.

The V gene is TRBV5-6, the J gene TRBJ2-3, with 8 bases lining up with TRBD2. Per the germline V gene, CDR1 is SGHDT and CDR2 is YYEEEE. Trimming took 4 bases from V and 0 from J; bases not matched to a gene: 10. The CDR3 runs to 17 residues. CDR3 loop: CASSRTLGLDSTDTQYF. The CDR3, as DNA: TGTGCCAGCAGCCGAACCTTGGGACTAGACAGCACAGATACGCAGTATTTT.

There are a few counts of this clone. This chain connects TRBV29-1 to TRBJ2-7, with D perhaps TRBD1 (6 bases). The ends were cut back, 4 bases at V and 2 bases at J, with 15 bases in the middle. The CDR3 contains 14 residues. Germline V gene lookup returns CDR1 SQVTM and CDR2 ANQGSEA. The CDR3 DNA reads TGCAGCGTTGTGCTGTGGGACAAGCCCTACGAGCAGTACTTC. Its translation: CSVVLWDKPYEQYF.

CDR3 nucleotides: TGTGCCAGCAGTTCTCAGGGTAGCGGGATGGGTATCTCCTACGAGCAGTACTTC. Protein sequence: CASSSQGSGMGISYEQYF. The rearrangement joins TRBV5-5 to TRBJ2-7; 8 bases match TRBD2. Germline loops: CDR1 SGHKS, CDR2 YYEKEE (reference sequence). V trimming: 5 bases; J trimming: 0 bases; junction bases outside the gene matches: 16. This CDR3 contains 18 residues.

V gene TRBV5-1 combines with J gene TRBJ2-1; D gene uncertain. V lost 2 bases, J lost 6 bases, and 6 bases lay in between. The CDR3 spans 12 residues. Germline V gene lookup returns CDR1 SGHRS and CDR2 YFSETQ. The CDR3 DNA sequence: TGCGCCAGCAGCTTACCGGGCAATGAGCAGTTCTTC. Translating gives CASSLPGNEQFF.

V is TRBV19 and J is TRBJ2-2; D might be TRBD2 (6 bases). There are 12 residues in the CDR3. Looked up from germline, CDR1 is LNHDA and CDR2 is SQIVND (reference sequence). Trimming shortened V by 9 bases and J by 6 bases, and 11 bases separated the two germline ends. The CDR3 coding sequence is TGTGCCAGCAGACTAGGGGCCGGGGAGCTGTTTTTT. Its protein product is CASRLGAGELFF. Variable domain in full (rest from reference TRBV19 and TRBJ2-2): DGGITQSPKYLFRKEGQNVTLSCEQNLNHDAMYWYRQDPGQGLRLIYYSQIVNDFQKGDIAEGYSVSREKKESFPLTVTSAQKNPTAFYLCASRLGAGELFFGEGSRLTVL.

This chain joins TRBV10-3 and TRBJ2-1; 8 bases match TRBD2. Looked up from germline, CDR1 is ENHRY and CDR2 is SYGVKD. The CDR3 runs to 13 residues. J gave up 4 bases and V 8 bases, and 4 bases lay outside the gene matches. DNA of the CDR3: TGTGCCATCGGAACTAGCGGTTACAATGAGCAGTTCTTC. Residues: CAIGTSGYNEQFF.

This CDR3 is CASSQPTGGGNQPQHF. In DNA, the CDR3 is TGCGCCAGCAGTCAACCGACAGGGGGAGGAAATCAGCCCCAGCATTTT. The chain recombines TRBV23-1 with TRBJ1-5; 9 nucleotides agree with TRBD1. TRBV23-1 counts as an open reading frame of uncertain function. V shed 2 bases and J 4 bases; nucleotides not matched to a gene: 6. The CDR3 sequence is 16 residues long.

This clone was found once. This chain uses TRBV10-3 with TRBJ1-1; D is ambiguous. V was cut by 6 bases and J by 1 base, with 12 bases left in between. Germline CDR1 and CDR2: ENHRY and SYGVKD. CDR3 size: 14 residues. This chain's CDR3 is CAISGVAANTEAFF. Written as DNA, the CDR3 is TGTGCCATCAGCGGGGTGGCAGCGAACACTGAAGCTTTCTTT.

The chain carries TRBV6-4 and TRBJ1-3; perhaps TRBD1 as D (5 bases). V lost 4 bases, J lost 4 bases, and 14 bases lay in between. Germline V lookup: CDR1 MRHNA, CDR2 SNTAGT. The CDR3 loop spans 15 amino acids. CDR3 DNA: TGTGCCAGCAGTGGGCGGGACGGTAGGGGAAACACCATATATTTT. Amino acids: CASSGRDGRGNTIYF.

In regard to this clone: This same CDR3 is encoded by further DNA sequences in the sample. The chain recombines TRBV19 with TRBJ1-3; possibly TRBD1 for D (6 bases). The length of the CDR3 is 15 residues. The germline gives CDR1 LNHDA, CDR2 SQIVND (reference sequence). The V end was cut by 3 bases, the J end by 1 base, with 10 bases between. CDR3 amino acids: CASSIDRYSGNTIYF. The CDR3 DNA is TGTGCCAGTAGTATCGACAGGTATTCTGGAAACACCATATATTTT.